Detailed here is one TCR beta chain. Profiling of TCR beta VDJ combinations and CDR3 sequences used genomic DNA as template. TCRdb reprocessed the reads via MiXCR and lists one record per CDR3 protein. This table holds just over 400,000 distinct CDR3 sequences, just under 70% found once. The data belong to a study of CD8+CD57+ T cells in acquired aplastic anemia. Study-wide context: Sorting CD4+ and CD8+ cells gave DNA averaging about 3.2 ug. Healthy donors gave roughly 9.9 million reads on average for CD4+ cells.

Per germline, CDR1 SQVTM and CDR2 ANQGSEA. The CDR3 has 13 amino acids. V was trimmed by 8 bases and J by 5 bases, leaving 18 bases between them. This chain uses TRBV29-1 with TRBJ2-5; TRBD1 is a possible D gene (5 bases). The sequence was collected from a human donor in good health, serving as a control. What was sequenced was sorted CD4+, CD8+, or CD8+CD57+ T cells (not recorded which) from PBMCs. This CDR3 reads CSSKGHQRETQYF. CDR3 DNA: TGCAGCTCCAAGGGGCACCAGAGGGAGACCCAGTACTTC.